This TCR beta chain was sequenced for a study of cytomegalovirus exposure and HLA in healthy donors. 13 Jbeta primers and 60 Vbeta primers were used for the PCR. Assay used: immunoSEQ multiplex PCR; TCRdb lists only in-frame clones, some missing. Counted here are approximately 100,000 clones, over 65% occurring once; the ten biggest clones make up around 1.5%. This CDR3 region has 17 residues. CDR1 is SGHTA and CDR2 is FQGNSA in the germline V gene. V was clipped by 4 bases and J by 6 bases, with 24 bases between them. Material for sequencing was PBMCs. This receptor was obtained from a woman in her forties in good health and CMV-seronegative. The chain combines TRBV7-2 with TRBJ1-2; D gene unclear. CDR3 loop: CASSSQDVTLFRHGYTF. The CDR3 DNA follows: TGTGCCAGCAGCTCACAAGACGTGACATTATTTCGTCATGGCTACACCTTC. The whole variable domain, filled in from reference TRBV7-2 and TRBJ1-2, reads GAGVSQSPSNKVTEKGKDVELRCDPISGHTALYWYRQSLGQGLEFLIYFQGNSAPDKSGLPSDRFSAERTGGSVSTLTIQRTQQEDSAVYLCASSSQDVTLFRHGYTFGSGTRLTVV.